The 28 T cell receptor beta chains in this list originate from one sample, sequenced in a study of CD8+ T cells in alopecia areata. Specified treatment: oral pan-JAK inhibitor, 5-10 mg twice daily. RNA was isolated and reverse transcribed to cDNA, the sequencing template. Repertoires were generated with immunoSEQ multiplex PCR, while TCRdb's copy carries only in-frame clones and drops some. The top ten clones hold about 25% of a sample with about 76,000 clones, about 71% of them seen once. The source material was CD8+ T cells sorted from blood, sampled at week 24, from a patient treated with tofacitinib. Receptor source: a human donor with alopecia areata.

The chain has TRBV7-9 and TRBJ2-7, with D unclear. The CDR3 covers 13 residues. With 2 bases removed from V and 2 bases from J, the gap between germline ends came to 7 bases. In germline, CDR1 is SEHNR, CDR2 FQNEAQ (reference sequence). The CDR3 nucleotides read TGTGCCAGCAGCTTAATCAGAACCTACGAGCAGTACTTC. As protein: CASSLIRTYEQYF.

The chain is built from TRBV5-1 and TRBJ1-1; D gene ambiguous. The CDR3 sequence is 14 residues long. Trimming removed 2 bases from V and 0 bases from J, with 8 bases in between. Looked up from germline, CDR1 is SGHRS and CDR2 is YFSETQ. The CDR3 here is CASSFWRVNTEAFF. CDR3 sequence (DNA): TGCGCCAGCAGCTTCTGGCGGGTGAACACTGAAGCTTTCTTT.

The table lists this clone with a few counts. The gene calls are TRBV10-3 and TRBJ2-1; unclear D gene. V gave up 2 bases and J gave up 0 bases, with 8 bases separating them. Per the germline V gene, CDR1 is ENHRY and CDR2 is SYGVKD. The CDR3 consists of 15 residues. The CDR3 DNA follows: TGTGCCATCAGTGAGGGTCTAAGCTCCTACAATGAGCAGTTCTTC. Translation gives CAISEGLSSYNEQFF.

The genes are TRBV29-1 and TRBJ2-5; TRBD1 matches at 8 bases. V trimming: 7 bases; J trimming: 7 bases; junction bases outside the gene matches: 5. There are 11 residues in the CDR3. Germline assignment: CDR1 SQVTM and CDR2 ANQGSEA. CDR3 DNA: TGCAGCGCAGGACAGGGATTGACCCAGTACTTC. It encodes CSAGQGLTQYF.

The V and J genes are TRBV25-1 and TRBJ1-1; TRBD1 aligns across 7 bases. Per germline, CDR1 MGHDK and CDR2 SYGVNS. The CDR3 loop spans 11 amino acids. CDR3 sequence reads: CATGMNTEAFF. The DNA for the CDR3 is TGTGCGACAGGGATGAACACTGAAGCTTTCTTT. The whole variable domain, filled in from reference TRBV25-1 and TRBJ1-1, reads EADIYQTPRYLVIGTGKKITLECSQTMGHDKMYWYQQDPGMELHLIHYSYGVNSTEKGDLSSESTVSRIRTEHFPLTLESARPSHTSQYLCATGMNTEAFFGQGTRLTVV.

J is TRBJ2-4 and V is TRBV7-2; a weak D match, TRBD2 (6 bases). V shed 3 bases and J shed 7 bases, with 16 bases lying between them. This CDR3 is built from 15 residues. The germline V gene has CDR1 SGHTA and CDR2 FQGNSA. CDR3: CASSFIADGRNIQYF. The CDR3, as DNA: TGTGCCAGCAGCTTCATAGCGGACGGACGGAACATTCAGTACTTC.

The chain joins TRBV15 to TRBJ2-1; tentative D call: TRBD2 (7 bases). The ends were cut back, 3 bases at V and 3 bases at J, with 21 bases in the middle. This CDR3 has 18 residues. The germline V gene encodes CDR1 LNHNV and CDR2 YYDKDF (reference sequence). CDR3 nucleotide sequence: TGTGCCACCAGCAGTAGCAAGGACAGCGGGACGTTCTACAATGAGCAGTTCTTC. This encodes CATSSSKDSGTFYNEQFF.

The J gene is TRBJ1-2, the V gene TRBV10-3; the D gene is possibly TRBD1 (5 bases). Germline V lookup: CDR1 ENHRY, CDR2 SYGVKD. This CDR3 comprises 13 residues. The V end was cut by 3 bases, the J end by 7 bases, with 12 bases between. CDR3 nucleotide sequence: TGTGCCATCAGTGAATCCGGGACGGTTGGCTACACCTTC. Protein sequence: CAISESGTVGYTF.

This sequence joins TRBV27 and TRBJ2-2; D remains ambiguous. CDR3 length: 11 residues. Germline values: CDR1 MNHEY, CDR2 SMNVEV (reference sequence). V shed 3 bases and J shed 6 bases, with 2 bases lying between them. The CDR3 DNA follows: TGTGCCAGCAGTTTTTCCGGGGAGCTGTTTTTT. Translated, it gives CASSFSGELFF.

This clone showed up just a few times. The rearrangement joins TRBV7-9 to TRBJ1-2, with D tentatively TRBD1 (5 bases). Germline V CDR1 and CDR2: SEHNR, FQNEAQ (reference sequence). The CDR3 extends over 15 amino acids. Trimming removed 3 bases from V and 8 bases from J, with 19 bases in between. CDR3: CASSFGADLLGGYTF. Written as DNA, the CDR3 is TGTGCCAGCAGCTTCGGGGCCGACTTGCTAGGAGGCTACACCTTC. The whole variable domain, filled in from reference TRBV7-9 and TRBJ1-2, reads DTGVSQNPRHKITKRGQNVTFRCDPISEHNRLYWYRQTLGQGPEFLTYFQNEAQLEKSRLLSDRFSAERPKGSFSTLEIQRTEQGDSAMYLCASSFGADLLGGYTFGSGTRLTVV.

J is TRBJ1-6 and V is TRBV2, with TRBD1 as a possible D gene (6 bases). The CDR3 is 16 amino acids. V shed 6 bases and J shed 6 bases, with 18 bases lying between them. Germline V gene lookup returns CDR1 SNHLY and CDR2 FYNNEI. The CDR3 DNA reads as TGTGCCAGCAGCGAACTACCGGGACAACTTAATTCACCCCTCCACTTT. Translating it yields CASSELPGQLNSPLHF.

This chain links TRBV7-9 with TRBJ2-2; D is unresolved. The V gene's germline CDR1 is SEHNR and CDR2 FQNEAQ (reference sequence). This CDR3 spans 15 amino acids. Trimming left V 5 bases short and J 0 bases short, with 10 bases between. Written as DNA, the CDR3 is TGTGCCAGCAGCCCCGGGCGGCCGAACACCGGGGAGCTGTTTTTT. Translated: CASSPGRPNTGELFF. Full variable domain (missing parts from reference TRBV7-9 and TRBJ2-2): DTGVSQNPRHKITKRGQNVTFRCDPISEHNRLYWYRQTLGQGPEFLTYFQNEAQLEKSRLLSDRFSAERPKGSFSTLEIQRTEQGDSAMYLCASSPGRPNTGELFFGEGSRLTVL.

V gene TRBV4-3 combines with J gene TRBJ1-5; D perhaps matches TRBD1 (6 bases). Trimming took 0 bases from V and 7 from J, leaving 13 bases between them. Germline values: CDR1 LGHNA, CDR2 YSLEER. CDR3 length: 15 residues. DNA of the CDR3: TGCGCCAGCAGCCAAGAGTTGGGGGGGCTCCAGCCCCAGCATTTT. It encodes CASSQELGGLQPQHF.

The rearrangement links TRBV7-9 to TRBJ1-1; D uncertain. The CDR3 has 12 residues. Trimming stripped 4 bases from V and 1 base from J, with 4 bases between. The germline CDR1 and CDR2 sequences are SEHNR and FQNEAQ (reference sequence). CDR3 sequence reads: CASSSANTEAFF. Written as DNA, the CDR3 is TGTGCCAGCAGCTCAGCGAACACTGAAGCTTTCTTT.

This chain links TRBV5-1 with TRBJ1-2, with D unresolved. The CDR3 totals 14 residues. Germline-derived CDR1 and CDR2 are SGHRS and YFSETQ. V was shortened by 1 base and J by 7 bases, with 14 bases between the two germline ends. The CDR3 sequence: CASSLIGTRVGYTF. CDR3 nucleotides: TGCGCCAGCAGCTTGATTGGTACAAGGGTTGGCTACACCTTC. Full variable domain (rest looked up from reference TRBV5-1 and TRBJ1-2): KAGVTQTPRYLIKTRGQQVTLSCSPISGHRSVSWYQQTPGQGLQFLFEYFSETQRNKGNFPGRFSGRQFSNSRSEMNVSTLELGDSALYLCASSLIGTRVGYTFGSGTRLTVV.

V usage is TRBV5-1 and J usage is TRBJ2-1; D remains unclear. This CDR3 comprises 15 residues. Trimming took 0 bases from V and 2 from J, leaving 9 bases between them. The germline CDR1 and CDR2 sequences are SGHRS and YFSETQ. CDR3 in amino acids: CASSLEGLAYNEQFF. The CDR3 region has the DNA TGCGCCAGCAGCTTGGAAGGTTTGGCCTACAATGAGCAGTTCTTC.

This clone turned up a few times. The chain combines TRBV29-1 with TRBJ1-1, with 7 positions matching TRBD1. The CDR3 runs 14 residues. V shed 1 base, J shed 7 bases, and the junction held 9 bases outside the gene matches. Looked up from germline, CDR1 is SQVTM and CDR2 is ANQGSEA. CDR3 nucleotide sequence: TGCAGCGTTGAAGCCCGACAGGGTTTTGTTGAAGCTTTCTTT. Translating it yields CSVEARQGFVEAFF.

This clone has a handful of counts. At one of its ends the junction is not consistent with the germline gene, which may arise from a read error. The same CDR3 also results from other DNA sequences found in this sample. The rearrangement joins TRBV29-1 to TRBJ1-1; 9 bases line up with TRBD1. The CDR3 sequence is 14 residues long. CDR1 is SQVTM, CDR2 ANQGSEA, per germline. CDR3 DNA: TGCAGCGTGGAAGGGACAGGGTTAAACACTGAAGCTTTCTTT. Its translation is CSVEGTGLNTEAFF.

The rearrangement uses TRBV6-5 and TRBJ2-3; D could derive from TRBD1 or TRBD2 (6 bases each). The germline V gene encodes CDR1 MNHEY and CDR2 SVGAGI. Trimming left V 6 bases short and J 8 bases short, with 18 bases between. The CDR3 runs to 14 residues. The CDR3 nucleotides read TGTGCCAGCAGCCTCAAGGATAGGGGGGCTACGCAGTATTTT. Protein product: CASSLKDRGATQYF.

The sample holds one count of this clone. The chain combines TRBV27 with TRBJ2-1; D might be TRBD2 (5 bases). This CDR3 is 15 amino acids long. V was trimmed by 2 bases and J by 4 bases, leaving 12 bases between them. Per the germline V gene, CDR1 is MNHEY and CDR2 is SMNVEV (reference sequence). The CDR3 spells CASSLTDGNYNEQFF. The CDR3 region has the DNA TGTGCCAGCAGTTTAACGGACGGGAATTACAATGAGCAGTTCTTC.

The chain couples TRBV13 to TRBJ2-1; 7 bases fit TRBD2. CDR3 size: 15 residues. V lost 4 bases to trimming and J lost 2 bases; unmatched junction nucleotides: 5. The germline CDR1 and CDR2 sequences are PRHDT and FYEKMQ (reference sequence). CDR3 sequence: CASSYIGTTYNEQFF. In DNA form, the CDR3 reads TGTGCCAGCAGCTACATCGGGACTACCTACAATGAGCAGTTCTTC.

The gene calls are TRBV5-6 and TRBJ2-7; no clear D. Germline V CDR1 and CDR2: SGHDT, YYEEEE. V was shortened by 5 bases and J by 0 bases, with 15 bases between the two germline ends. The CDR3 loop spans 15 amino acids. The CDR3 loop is CASSPGTASSYEQYF. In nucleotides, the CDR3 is TGTGCCAGCAGTCCCGGTACAGCCAGCTCCTACGAGCAGTACTTC.

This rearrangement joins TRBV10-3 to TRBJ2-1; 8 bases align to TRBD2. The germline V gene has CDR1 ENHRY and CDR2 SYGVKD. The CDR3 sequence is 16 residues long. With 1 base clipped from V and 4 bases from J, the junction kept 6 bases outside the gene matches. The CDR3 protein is CAISEYPAGEYNEQFF. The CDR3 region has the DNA TGTGCCATCAGTGAGTATCCAGCGGGAGAATACAATGAGCAGTTCTTC.

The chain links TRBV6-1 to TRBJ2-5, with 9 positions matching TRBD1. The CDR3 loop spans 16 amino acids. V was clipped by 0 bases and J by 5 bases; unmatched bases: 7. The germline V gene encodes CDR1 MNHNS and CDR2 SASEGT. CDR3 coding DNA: TGTGCCAGCAGTGAAGCGCCGGGACAGGGAAGGGAGACCCAGTACTTC. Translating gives CASSEAPGQGRETQYF.

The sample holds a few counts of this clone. The CDR3 sequence: CAWSVLGGTDMYF. The CDR3 DNA reads as TGTGCCTGGAGTGTACTCGGGGGTACTGACATGTACTTC. This rearrangement joins TRBV30 to TRBJ2-7, with TRBD2 as a possible D gene (6 bases). V was cut by 0 bases and J by 12 bases, with 18 bases left in between. Germline-derived CDR1 and CDR2 are GTSNPN and SVGIG (reference sequence). This CDR3 is 13 amino acids long.

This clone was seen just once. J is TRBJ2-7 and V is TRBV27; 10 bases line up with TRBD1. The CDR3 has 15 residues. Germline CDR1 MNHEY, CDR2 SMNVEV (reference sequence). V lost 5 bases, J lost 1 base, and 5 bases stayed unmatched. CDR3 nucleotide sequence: TGTGCCAGCAGTAGACCGGGACAGGGGTCCTACGAGCAGTACTTC. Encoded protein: CASSRPGQGSYEQYF.

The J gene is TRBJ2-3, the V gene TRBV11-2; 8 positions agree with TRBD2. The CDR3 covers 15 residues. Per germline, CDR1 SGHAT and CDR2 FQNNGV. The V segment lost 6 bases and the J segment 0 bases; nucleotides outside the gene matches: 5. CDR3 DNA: TGTGCCAGCAGGTATAGCGGGGCTAGCACAGATACGCAGTATTTT. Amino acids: CASRYSGASTDTQYF. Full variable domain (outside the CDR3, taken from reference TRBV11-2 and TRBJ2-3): EAGVAQSPRYKIIEKRQSVAFWCNPISGHATLYWYQQILGQGPKLLIQFQNNGVVDDSQLPKDRFSAERLKGVDSTLKIQPAKLEDSAVYLCASRYSGASTDTQYFGPGTRLTVL.

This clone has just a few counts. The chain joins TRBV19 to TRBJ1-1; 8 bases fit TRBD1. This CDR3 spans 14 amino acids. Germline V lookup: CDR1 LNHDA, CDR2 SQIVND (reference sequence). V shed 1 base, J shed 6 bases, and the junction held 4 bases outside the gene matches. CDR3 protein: CASSIVAGGPEAFF. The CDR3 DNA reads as TGTGCCAGTAGTATAGTCGCAGGGGGCCCTGAAGCTTTCTTT. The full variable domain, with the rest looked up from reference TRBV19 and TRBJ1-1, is DGGITQSPKYLFRKEGQNVTLSCEQNLNHDAMYWYRQDPGQGLRLIYYSQIVNDFQKGDIAEGYSVSREKKESFPLTVTSAQKNPTAFYLCASSIVAGGPEAFFGQGTRLTVV.